The 28 T cell receptor beta chains reported below all come from one sample, sequenced in a study of CD8+CD57+ T cells in acquired aplastic anemia. Genomic DNA templated the TCR beta VDJ and CDR3 profiling. TCRdb used MiXCR to reprocess the reads, holding one entry per CDR3 protein. Altogether roughly 80,000 distinct CDR3 sequences are present, approximately 46% being singletons, with the ten largest covering 66%. Material for sequencing was sorted CD4+, CD8+, or CD8+CD57+ T cells (not recorded which) from PBMCs. These receptor sequences come from a human donor in good health, serving as a control.

Many counts were recorded for this clonotype. The chain employs TRBV13 and TRBJ2-7; D not certain. Germline lookup yields CDR1 PRHDT and CDR2 FYEKMQ (reference sequence). The CDR3 extends over 12 amino acids. Trimming removed 5 bases from V and 5 bases from J, with 10 bases in between. The CDR3 bases are TGTGCCAGCAGCCAGCGACTGGACGAGCAGTACTTC. Amino acids: CASSQRLDEQYF.

J is TRBJ2-6 and V is TRBV12-3 or TRBV12-4; no reliable D call. The CDR3 is 12 residues long. The V and J ends lost 8 bases and 1 base respectively, with 3 bases between them. CDR3 protein: CASHSGANVLTF. CDR3 sequence (DNA): TGTGCCAGCCATTCTGGGGCCAACGTCCTGACTTTC.

This chain connects TRBV12-3 or TRBV12-4 to TRBJ1-4; TRBD1 might be the D (5 bases). Trimming left V 2 bases short and J 8 bases short, with 15 bases between. The CDR3 totals 15 residues. The CDR3 DNA sequence: TGTGCCAGCAGTTTAAATGCCAGGGTGGAGGAAAAACTGTTTTTT. Its protein is CASSLNARVEEKLFF.

The chain recombines TRBV29-1 with TRBJ2-5; D gene ambiguous. The V gene lost 6 bases and the J gene lost 1 base, with 6 bases spanning the gap. The CDR3 is made up of 11 amino acids. Germline loops: CDR1 SQVTM, CDR2 ANQGSEA. CDR3 DNA: TGCAGCGTCTCCATCCAAGAGACCCAGTACTTC. Translating gives CSVSIQETQYF.

This clonotype showed up just a few times. A clone one base away is much larger, so this may be a read error. The chain combines TRBV24-1 with TRBJ2-2; possibly TRBD1 for D (5 bases). Germline CDR1 is KGHDR and CDR2 is SFDVKD. The CDR3 contains 17 residues. Deletions cut 2 bases from V and 6 bases from J, with 18 bases between. CDR3 sequence reads: CATSDYKRQPNAGELFF. In nucleotides, the CDR3 is TGTGCCACCAGTGATTATAAAAGACAGCCTAACGCCGGGGAGCTGTTTTTT.

V gene TRBV24-1 combines with J gene TRBJ2-5; the D is unclear. This CDR3 comprises 13 residues. Trimming left V 5 bases short and J 4 bases short, with 10 bases between. CDR1 and CDR2 (germline): KGHDR, SFDVKD. CDR3 nucleotide sequence: TGTGCCACCAGTGGGGTCAGTTCAGAGACCCAGTACTTC. The encoded protein is CATSGVSSETQYF.

The table lists this clonotype with many counts. The rearrangement joins TRBV11-3 to TRBJ1-1; tentative D call: TRBD1 (6 bases). CDR1 SGHNT and CDR2 YENEEA come from the germline V gene. CDR3 length equals 13 residues. V shed 5 bases and J shed 3 bases, with 10 bases lying between them. CDR3 in DNA: TGTGCCAGCAGCGACTACAGGGACACTGAAGCTTTCTTT. Residues: CASSDYRDTEAFF.

This clonotype was counted at least ten times. The genes are TRBV6-1 and TRBJ2-7, with TRBD1 as a possible D gene (6 bases). The V gene lost 9 bases and the J gene lost 5 bases, with 20 bases spanning the gap. The CDR3 covers 14 residues. Germline V gene lookup returns CDR1 MNHNS and CDR2 SASEGT. The CDR3 loop is CASLKSRGLHEQYF. The CDR3 DNA follows: TGTGCCAGTCTAAAAAGCAGGGGCCTCCACGAGCAGTACTTC.

As regards this clonotype: At one boundary the junction diverges from the germline segment, which might be a read error. The chain couples TRBV25-1 to TRBJ1-6; unclear D gene. CDR1 is MGHDK and CDR2 is SYGVNS in the germline V gene. The CDR3 extends over 14 amino acids. The CDR3 coding sequence is TGTGCCAGCAGTGAATACTTAACCGATTCACCCCCCCACTTT. It codes for CASSEYLTDSPPHF.

The chain combines TRBV2 with TRBJ2-1, with D possibly TRBD1 on 5 matching bases. Germline values: CDR1 SNHLY, CDR2 FYNNEI. The CDR3 covers 15 residues. Trimming shortened V by 6 bases and J by 2 bases, and 14 bases separated the two germline ends. Here the CDR3 DNA reads TGTGCCAGCAGCACAAGACAGAGCACCTACAATGAGCAGTTCTTC. Protein product: CASSTRQSTYNEQFF.

This clonotype was picked up many times. The rearrangement uses TRBV6-4 and TRBJ2-2; 8 positions agree with TRBD2. Germline V gene data show CDR1 as MRHNA and CDR2 as SNTAGT. This CDR3 has 14 residues. V was pared by 2 bases and J by 4 bases, with 0 bases of the junction left unmatched. CDR3 coding DNA: TGTGCCAGCAGTGACGGGACTAGCACCGGGGAGCTGTTTTTT. It yields the protein CASSDGTSTGELFF.

Concerning this clonotype itself: This may be a read error: a much more frequent sequence differs by one nucleotide. This chain links TRBV19 with TRBJ1-3; D unresolved. This CDR3 contains 13 residues. Germline CDR1 and CDR2: LNHDA and SQIVND (reference sequence). CDR3 sequence reads: CARETDSGNTVYF. CDR3 DNA: TGTGCCAGGGAGACTGACTCTGGAAACACCGTATATTTT.

Remarks on this clonotype: A read error may produce the germline difference seen at one junction end. The gene calls are TRBV2 and TRBJ2-3; a weak D match, TRBD1 (5 bases). CDR3 size: 14 residues. Germline CDR1 and CDR2: SNHLY and FYNNEI. This CDR3 reads CASSRTQETDTQCF. The CDR3 coding sequence is TGTGCCAGCAGTCGTACCCAAGAGACAGATACGCAGTGTTTT.

The rearrangement uses TRBV12-5 and TRBJ2-1, with TRBD2 matching over 8 bases. J lost 6 bases, V lost 2 bases, and 18 bases had no gene match. Germline V gene sequence: CDR1 LGHNT, CDR2 FRNRAP. This CDR3 comprises 19 residues. The CDR3 region is CASGLPQTSAHLTSNEQFF. Here the CDR3 DNA reads TGTGCTAGTGGTTTGCCTCAGACTAGCGCACACCTGACCTCCAATGAGCAGTTCTTC. Variable domain in full (rest from reference TRBV12-5 and TRBJ2-1): DARVTQTPRHKVTEMGQEVTMRCQPILGHNTVFWYRQTMMQGLELLAYFRNRAPLDDSGMPKDRFSAEMPDATLATLKIQPSEPRDSAVYFCASGLPQTSAHLTSNEQFFGPGTRLTVL.

In this sample, this clonotype turned up once. A much larger clone sits a single nucleotide away, making a read error possible. This rearrangement joins TRBV5-5 to TRBJ2-7, with 9 bases fitting TRBD2. The CDR3 runs to 14 residues. CDR1 SGHKS and CDR2 YYEKEE come from the germline V gene (reference sequence). The CDR3 sequence: CPSSLERGADEQYF. The CDR3 coding sequence is TGTCCCAGCAGCTTGGAGCGGGGGGCGGATGAGCAGTACTTC.

This clonotype occurred once. The rearrangement links TRBV2 to TRBJ2-5; D is possibly TRBD2 (7 bases). Trimming cost V 6 bases and J 5 bases, with 16 bases left between them. Germline V gives CDR1 SNHLY, CDR2 FYNNEI. This CDR3 spans 14 amino acids. CDR3 nucleotide sequence: TGTGCCAGCAGGGGAGGGAGTGGGGGCGAGACCCAGTACTTC. It specifies CASRGGSGGETQYF.

The chain couples TRBV30 to TRBJ1-1; no clear D gene. V lost 5 bases and J lost 1, with 5 bases in between. Germline V lookup: CDR1 GTSNPN, CDR2 SVGIG (reference sequence). The length of the CDR3 is 11 residues. Here the CDR3 DNA reads TGTGCCTGGGCAGGGAACACTGAAGCTTTCTTT. Its translation is CAWAGNTEAFF.

To note about this clonotype: The junction does not match germline at one end; this may be a read error. DNA of the CDR3: TGTGCCGGCAGTTATATAGCCCCGGGGGCTTTCTTT. Its translation: CAGSYIAPGAFF. J is TRBJ1-1 and V is TRBV7-9; D unclear. Per the germline V gene, CDR1 is SEHNR and CDR2 is FQNEAQ (reference sequence). The CDR3 has 12 amino acids.

This clonotype was counted many times. The chain uses TRBV25-1 and TRBJ1-1; no firm D call. Looked up from germline, CDR1 is MGHDK and CDR2 is SYGVNS. Trimming took off 4 bases at V and 5 bases at J, with 11 bases between the two ends. CDR3 length equals 13 residues. The CDR3 DNA reads TGTGCCAGCAGTGTAGGAGGGAAAACTGAAGCTTTCTTT. Translated: CASSVGGKTEAFF.

The rearrangement uses TRBV6-1 and TRBJ2-3; D is undetermined. The CDR3 is made up of 13 amino acids. The ends were cut back, 8 bases at V and 5 bases at J, with 14 bases in the middle. The germline V gene has CDR1 MNHNS and CDR2 SASEGT. CDR3 region: CASGLLPLDTQYF. The CDR3 DNA reads TGTGCCAGCGGCCTCCTCCCACTAGATACGCAGTATTTT.

This clonotype was found many times. The chain has TRBV11-2 and TRBJ1-1; D is ambiguous. This CDR3 has 12 amino acids. CDR1 and CDR2 from the germline V gene are SGHAT and FQNNGV. Trimming took 5 bases from V and 1 from J, leaving 5 bases between them. In DNA, the CDR3 is TGTGCCAGCAGCCACCGGAACACTGAAGCTTTCTTT. Encoded protein: CASSHRNTEAFF. Variable domain in full (rest from reference TRBV11-2 and TRBJ1-1): EAGVAQSPRYKIIEKRQSVAFWCNPISGHATLYWYQQILGQGPKLLIQFQNNGVVDDSQLPKDRFSAERLKGVDSTLKIQPAKLEDSAVYLCASSHRNTEAFFGQGTRLTVV.

This clonotype was observed at least ten times. This chain connects TRBV6-1 to TRBJ1-6; D is perhaps TRBD1 (5 bases). Germline V gene sequence: CDR1 MNHNS, CDR2 SASEGT. V was clipped by 7 bases and J by 7 bases, with 11 bases between them. The CDR3 contains 13 residues. CDR3: CASTTGGNSPLHF. CDR3 DNA: TGTGCCAGCACCACAGGAGGGAATTCACCCCTCCACTTT.

The V call is TRBV19, the J call TRBJ2-1; possible D gene TRBD2, 5 bases. V lost 3 bases to trimming and J lost 4 bases, with 10 bases between them. This CDR3 is built from 14 residues. The germline V gene has CDR1 LNHDA and CDR2 SQIVND (reference sequence). CDR3 nucleotides: TGTGCCAGTAGTATTCTAGCCCAGTACAATGAGCAGTTCTTC. This encodes CASSILAQYNEQFF.

V gene TRBV6-1 combines with J gene TRBJ2-3; D call uncertain. Trimming pared 3 bases from V and 2 bases from J, leaving 12 bases between. The germline CDR1 and CDR2 sequences are MNHNS and SASEGT. The length of the CDR3 is 15 residues. The CDR3 here is CASSDGGRHTDTQYF. CDR3 nucleotides: TGTGCCAGCAGTGACGGCGGCAGACACACAGATACGCAGTATTTT.

The chain uses TRBV19 and TRBJ1-6; 7 bases fit TRBD1. CDR3 length equals 14 residues. V dropped 6 bases and J dropped 7; count of bases not matched to a gene: 6. CDR1 LNHDA and CDR2 SQIVND come from the germline V gene (reference sequence). In nucleotides, the CDR3 is TGTGCCAGTAGGCCTGGGACAGACAATTCACCCCTCCACTTT. Protein sequence: CASRPGTDNSPLHF.

This clonotype occurred once. This CDR3 fails to terminate in the conserved phenylalanine or tryptophan, so it likely reflects a read error. The J gene is TRBJ2-7, the V gene TRBV10-3, with D perhaps TRBD2 (5 bases). CDR1 and CDR2 (germline): ENHRY, SYGVKD. CDR3 length: 12 residues. Trimming removed 7 bases at V and 5 bases at J, with 12 bases between. CDR3 protein: CAIKAARDEQYS. As DNA, the CDR3 is TGTGCCATCAAAGCGGCACGCGACGAGCAGTACTCC.

This clonotype was recorded at least ten times. The V call is TRBV24-1, the J call TRBJ2-2; D unclear. The CDR3 loop spans 13 amino acids. Looked up from germline, CDR1 is KGHDR and CDR2 is SFDVKD. V dropped 4 bases and J dropped 6 bases, with 8 bases sitting between them. CDR3: CATSEIGPGELFF. In nucleotides, the CDR3 is TGTGCCACCAGTGAGATAGGCCCCGGGGAGCTGTTTTTT.

This clonotype appeared many times. The rearrangement joins TRBV5-5 to TRBJ1-2, with 8 bases aligning to TRBD1. The J segment lost 3 bases and the V segment lost 1 base, leaving 5 bases of the junction unmatched. The length of the CDR3 is 15 residues. The germline V gene encodes CDR1 SGHKS and CDR2 YYEKEE (reference sequence). The CDR3, as DNA: TGTGCCAGCAGCTTGTATCAGGGGGCTCACTATGGCTACACCTTC. Translation gives CASSLYQGAHYGYTF.